The entry below describes one TCR beta chain. Antigen unknown. The data belong to a study of T cell responses to AZD1222 COVID-19 vaccine. The germline CDR1 and CDR2 sequences are MNHEY and SVGAGI. The CDR3 totals 12 residues. The V and J ends lost 8 bases and 4 bases respectively, with 11 bases between them. Assay: immunoSEQ multiplex PCR; the TCRdb copy retains only in-frame clones and omits some. The table has 140,000 or so clones, approximately 90% seen once. Study observations and caveats: The repertoires were collected only after the peak T cell response. Among spike-specific TCRs, nearly half reportedly target unmutated variant regions. Donors skewed white British and female; clonal diversity was possibly underestimated. Following two doses of AZD1222, Spike-specific TCR breadth and depth rose.

The sample was peripheral blood, taken on day 0 of AZD1222 vaccination. This receptor was obtained from an adult in good health. The chain links TRBV6-5 to TRBJ2-5; D not certain. CDR3 sequence: CASGSLGETQYF. The CDR3 DNA sequence: TGTGCCAGCGGTAGTTTGGGAGAGACCCAGTACTTC.